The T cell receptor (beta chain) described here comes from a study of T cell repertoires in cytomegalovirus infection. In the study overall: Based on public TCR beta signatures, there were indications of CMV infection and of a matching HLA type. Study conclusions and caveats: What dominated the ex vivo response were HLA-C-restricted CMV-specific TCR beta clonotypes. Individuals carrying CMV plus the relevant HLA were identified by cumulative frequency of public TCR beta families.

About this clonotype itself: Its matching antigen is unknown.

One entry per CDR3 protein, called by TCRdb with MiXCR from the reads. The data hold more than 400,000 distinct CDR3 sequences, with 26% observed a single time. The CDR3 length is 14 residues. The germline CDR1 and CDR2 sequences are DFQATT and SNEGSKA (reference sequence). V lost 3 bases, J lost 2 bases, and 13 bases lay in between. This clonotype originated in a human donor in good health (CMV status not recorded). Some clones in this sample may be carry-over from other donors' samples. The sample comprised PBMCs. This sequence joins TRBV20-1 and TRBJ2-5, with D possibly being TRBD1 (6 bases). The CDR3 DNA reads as TGCAGTGCTAGCAGGGGCCGACCTCAAGAGACCCAGTACTTC. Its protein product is CSASRGRPQETQYF.